Listed here is a single T cell receptor beta chain. These data belong to a study of blood T cell repertoires in COVID-19. Study overall: From T cells, B-cell-depleted T cells, or PBMCs came the material, which was cDNA or gDNA.

Sequencing was performed with immunoSEQ multiplex PCR; in TCRdb, only in-frame clones are kept and a portion is missing. The table lists more than 250,000 clones, roughly 88% of them singletons. The sequenced material came from peripheral blood. The receptor was isolated from a woman between 50 and 59 years old with acute or convalescent COVID-19.

The CDR3 nucleotides are TGTGCCAGTAGTAAACAGGGGTTCAATCAGCCCCAGCATTTT. This translates into CASSKQGFNQPQHF. The J gene is TRBJ1-5, the V gene TRBV19; 7 bases align to TRBD1. V dropped 4 bases and J dropped 3; count of bases not matched to a gene: 3. CDR1 and CDR2 from the germline V gene are LNHDA and SQIVND (reference sequence). The CDR3 consists of 14 residues.